These 2 T cell receptor beta chains came from one sample sequenced in a study of CD8+ T cells in alopecia areata. cDNA reverse transcribed from extracted RNA served as the sequencing template. TCRdb keeps only in-frame clones here, not all; method: immunoSEQ multiplex PCR. The profile covers 90,000 to 130,000 clones, none occurring a single time. The sequencing sample was made of lesional skin. The receptors shown here come from a C3H/HeJ mouse with alopecia areata. The MHC haplotype of the strain is H2-k.

Turning to this clone: Gene names refer to mouse genes. Read data end 4 residues before the CDR3 end; the end is taken from the germline J gene. The chain has TRBV17 and TRBJ2-1; possible D gene TRBD2, 7 bases. Looked up from germline, CDR1 is MNHDT and CDR2 is YYDKIL. This CDR3 spans 15 amino acids. This CDR3 reads CASSSEGLGAAEQFF. Partial CDR3 DNA: TGTGCTAGCAGTAGTGAGGGGCTGGGGGCGGCT.

This clone has only a few counts. Mouse gene names apply. The read ends 4 residues shy of where the CDR3 ends; the end is completed using the germline J gene. This specimen includes other DNA sequences encoding the same CDR3. The rearrangement uses TRBV13-3 and TRBJ2-3; tentative D call: TRBD2 (6 bases). The CDR3 has 15 amino acids. Trimming stripped 5 bases from V and 0 bases from J, with 13 bases between. Germline V lookup: CDR1 NNHDY, CDR2 SYVADS. CDR3 residues: CASSSGETSAETLYF. The part of the CDR3 DNA that was read is TGTGCCAGCAGCTCTGGGGAAACTAGTGCAGAA.